This TCR beta chain was identified in a study of OX40 agonist ivuxolimab in advanced cancers. Turning to the study itself: Patients were treated with intravenous ivuxolimab, dosed at 0.01 to 10 mg/kg and infused every 2 weeks. One patient with hepatocellular carcinoma and two with cutaneous melanoma, three in all, had partial responses. Study-level points and caveats: Certain nonresponders likewise exhibited a low normalized T-cell clonal expansion.

On this clone: The antigen remains unidentified.

Data came from immunoSEQ multiplex PCR; TCRdb stores just in-frame clones and leaves some out. This sample has about 56,000 clones, with 82% found just once. V shed 6 bases and J shed 11 bases, with 22 bases lying between them. The CDR3 runs 14 residues. Germline V gene lookup returns CDR1 MNHEY and CDR2 SVGAGI. This receptor was obtained from an adult with an advanced solid tumor such as melanoma, head and neck, liver or kidney cancer. This chain joins TRBV6-5 and TRBJ2-5; either TRBD1 or TRBD2 may fit D (5 bases each). The specimen was CD4+ or CD8+ T cells sorted from blood, collected in a trial of the OX40 agonist ivuxolimab. The CDR3 nucleotides read TGTGCCAGCAGAACCGATGGGGACCCACAAGAGCAGTACTTC. Its translation is CASRTDGDPQEQYF.